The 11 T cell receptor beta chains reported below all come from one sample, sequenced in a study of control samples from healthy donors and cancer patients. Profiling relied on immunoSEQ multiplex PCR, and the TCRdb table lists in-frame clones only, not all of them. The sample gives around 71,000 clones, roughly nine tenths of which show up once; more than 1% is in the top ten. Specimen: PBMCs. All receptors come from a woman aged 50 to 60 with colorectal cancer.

CDR3 nucleotide sequence: TGTGCCAGCAGTTCCTTTTCGTTGGGCTCCTACAATGAGCAGTTCTTC. It yields the protein CASSSFSLGSYNEQFF. The chain combines TRBV6-5 with TRBJ2-1; no definite D call. CDR1 MNHEY and CDR2 SVGAGI come from the germline V gene. There are 16 residues in the CDR3. With 4 bases removed from V and 0 bases from J, the gap between germline ends came to 13 bases.

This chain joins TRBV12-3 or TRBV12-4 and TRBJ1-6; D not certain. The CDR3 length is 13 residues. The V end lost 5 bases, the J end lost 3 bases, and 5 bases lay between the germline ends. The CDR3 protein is CASSQDYNSPLHF. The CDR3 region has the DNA TGTGCCAGCAGTCAGGACTATAATTCACCCCTCCACTTT.

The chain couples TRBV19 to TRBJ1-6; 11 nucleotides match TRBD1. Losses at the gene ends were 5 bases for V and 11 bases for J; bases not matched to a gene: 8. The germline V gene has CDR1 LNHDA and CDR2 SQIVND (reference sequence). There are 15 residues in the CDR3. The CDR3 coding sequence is TGTGCCAGTAGTGCCCGGGACAGGGGGTATCCACCCCTCCACTTT. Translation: CASSARDRGYPPLHF. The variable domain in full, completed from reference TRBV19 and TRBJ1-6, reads DGGITQSPKYLFRKEGQNVTLSCEQNLNHDAMYWYRQDPGQGLRLIYYSQIVNDFQKGDIAEGYSVSREKKESFPLTVTSAQKNPTAFYLCASSARDRGYPPLHFGNGTRLTVT.

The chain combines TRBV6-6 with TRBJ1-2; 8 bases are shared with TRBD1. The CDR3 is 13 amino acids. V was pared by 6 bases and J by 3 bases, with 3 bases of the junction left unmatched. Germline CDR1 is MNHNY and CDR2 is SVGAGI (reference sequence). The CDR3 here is CASRTGEDYGYTF. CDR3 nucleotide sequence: TGTGCCAGCAGGACAGGGGAGGACTATGGCTACACCTTC.

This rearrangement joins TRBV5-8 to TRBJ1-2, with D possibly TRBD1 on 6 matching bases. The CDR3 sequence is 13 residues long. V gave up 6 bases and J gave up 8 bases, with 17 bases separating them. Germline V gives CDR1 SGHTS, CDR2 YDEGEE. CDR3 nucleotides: TGTGCCAGCACCTCCGACAGGTGGTACGGCTACACCTTC. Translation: CASTSDRWYGYTF.

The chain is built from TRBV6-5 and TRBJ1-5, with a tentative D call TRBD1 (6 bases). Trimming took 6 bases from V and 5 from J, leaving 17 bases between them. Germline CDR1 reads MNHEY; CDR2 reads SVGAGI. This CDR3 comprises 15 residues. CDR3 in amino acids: CASRDLGGSHQPQHF. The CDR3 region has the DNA TGTGCCAGCAGGGACCTCGGGGGCTCTCATCAGCCCCAGCATTTT.

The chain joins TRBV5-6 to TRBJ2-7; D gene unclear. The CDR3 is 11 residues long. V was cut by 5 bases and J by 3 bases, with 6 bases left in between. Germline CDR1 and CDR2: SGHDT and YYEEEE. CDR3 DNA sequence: TGTGCCAGCAGGTCTAACTACGAGCAGTACTTC. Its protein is CASRSNYEQYF.

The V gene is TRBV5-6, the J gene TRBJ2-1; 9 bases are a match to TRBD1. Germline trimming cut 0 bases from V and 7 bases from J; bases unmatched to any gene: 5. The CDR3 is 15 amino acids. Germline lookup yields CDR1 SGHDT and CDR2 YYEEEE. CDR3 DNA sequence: TGTGCCAGCAGCTTGGTGGGACAGGGCTTTAATGAGCAGTTCTTC. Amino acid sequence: CASSLVGQGFNEQFF.

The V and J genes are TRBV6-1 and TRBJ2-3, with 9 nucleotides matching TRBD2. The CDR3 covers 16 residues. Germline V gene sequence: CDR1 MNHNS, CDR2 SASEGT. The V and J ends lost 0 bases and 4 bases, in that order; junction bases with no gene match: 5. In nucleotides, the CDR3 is TGTGCCAGCAGTGAAGCGCTGGCGGGGGGGTCAGATACGCAGTATTTT. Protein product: CASSEALAGGSDTQYF.

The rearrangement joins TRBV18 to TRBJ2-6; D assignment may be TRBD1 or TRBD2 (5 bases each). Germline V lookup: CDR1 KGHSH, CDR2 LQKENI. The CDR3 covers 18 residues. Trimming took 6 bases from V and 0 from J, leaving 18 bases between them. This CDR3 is CASSVTGTDRSGANVLTF. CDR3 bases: TGTGCCAGCTCGGTTACCGGGACGGATCGCTCTGGGGCCAACGTCCTGACTTTC.

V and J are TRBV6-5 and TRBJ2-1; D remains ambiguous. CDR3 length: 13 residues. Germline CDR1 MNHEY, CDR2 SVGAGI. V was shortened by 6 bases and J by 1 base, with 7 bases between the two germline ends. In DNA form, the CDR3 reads TGTGCCAGCAGGGTCGGTTCCTACAATGAGCAGTTCTTC. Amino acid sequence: CASRVGSYNEQFF.